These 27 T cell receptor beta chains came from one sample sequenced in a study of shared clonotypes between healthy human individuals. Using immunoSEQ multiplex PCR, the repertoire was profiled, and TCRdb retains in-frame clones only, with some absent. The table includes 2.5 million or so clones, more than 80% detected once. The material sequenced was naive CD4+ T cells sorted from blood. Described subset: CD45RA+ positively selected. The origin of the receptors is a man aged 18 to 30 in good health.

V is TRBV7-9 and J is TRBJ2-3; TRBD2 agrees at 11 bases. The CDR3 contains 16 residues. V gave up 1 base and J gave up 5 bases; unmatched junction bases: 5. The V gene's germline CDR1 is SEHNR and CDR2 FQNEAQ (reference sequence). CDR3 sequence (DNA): TGTGCCAGCAGCTTAGGGGCCGGGACTAGCGGAGATACGCAGTATTTT. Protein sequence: CASSLGAGTSGDTQYF.

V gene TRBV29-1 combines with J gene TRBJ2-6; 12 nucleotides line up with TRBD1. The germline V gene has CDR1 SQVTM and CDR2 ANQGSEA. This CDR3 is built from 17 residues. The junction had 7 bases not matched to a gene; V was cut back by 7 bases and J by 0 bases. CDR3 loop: CSAGTGGLSSGANVLTF. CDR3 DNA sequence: TGCAGCGCAGGGACAGGGGGCCTTAGCTCTGGGGCCAACGTCCTGACTTTC.

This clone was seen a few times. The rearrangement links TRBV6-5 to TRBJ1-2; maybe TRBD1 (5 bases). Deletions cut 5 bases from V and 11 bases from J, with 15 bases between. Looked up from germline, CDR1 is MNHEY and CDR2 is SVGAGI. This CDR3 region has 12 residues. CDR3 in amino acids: CASSQGGGGYTF. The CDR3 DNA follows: TGTGCCAGCAGTCAGGGCGGCGGGGGGTACACCTTC.

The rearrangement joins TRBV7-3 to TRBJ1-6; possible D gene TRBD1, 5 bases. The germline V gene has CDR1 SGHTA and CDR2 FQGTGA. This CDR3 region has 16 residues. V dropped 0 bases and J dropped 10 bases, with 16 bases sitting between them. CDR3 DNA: TGTGCCAGCAGCTTAACAGGGGACGCGGGGAGCTCACCCCTCCACTTT. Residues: CASSLTGDAGSSPLHF.

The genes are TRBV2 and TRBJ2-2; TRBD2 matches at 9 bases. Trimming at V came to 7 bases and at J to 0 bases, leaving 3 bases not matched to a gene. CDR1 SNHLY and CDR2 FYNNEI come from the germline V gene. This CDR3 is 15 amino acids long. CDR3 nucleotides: TGTGCCAGCAATTTAGCGGGGGCGAACACCGGGGAGCTGTTTTTT. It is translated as CASNLAGANTGELFF.

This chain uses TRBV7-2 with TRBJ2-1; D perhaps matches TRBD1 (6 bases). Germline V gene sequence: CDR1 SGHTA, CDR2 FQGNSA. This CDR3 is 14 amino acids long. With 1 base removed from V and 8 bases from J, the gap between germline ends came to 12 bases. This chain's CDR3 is CASSLEGVGDEQFF. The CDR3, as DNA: TGTGCCAGCAGCTTAGAGGGGGTAGGGGATGAGCAGTTCTTC.

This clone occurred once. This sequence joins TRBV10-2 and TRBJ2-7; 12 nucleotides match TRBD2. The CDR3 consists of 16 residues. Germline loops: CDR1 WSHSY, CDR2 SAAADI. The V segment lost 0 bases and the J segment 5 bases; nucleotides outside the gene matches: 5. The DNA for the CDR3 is TGCGCCAGCAGTGAGTCGACTAGCGGGAGTAGGAACGAGCAGTACTTC. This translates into CASSESTSGSRNEQYF.

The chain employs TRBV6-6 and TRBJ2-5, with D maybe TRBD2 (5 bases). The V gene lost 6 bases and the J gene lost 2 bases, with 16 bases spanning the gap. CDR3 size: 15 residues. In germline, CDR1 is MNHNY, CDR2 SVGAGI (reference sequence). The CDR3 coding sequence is TGTGCCAGCAGCTTAACCACGACGGGGCAAGAGACCCAGTACTTC. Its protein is CASSLTTTGQETQYF.

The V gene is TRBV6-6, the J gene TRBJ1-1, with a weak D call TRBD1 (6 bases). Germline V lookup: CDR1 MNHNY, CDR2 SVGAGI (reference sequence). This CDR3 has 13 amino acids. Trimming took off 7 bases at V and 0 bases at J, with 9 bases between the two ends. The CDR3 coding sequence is TGTGCCAGCATTGGACAGATGAACACTGAAGCTTTCTTT. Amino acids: CASIGQMNTEAFF.

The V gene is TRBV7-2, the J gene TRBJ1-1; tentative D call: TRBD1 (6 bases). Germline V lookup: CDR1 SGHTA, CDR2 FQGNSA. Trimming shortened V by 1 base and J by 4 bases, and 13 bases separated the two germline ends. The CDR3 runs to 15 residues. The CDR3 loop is CASSLVQGRGTEAFF. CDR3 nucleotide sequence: TGTGCCAGCAGCTTAGTACAGGGTCGTGGCACTGAAGCTTTCTTT.

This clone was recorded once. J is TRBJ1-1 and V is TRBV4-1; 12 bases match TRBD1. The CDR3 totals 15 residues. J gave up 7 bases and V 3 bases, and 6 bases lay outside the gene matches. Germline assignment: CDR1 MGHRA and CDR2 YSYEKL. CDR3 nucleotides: TGCGCCAGCAGCCAGGGACAGGGGGCAAACCTTGAAGCTTTCTTT. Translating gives CASSQGQGANLEAFF.

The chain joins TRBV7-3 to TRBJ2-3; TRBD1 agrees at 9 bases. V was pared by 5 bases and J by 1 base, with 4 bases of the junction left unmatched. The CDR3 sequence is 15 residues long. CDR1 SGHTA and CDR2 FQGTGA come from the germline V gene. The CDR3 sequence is CASSADRGGTDTQYF. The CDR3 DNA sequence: TGTGCCAGCAGCGCGGACAGGGGAGGCACAGATACGCAGTATTTT.

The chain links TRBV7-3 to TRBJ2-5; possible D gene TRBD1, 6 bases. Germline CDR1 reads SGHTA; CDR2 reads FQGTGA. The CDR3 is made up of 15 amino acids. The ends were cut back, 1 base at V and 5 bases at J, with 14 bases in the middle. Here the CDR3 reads CASSLIGGGGETQYF. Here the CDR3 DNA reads TGTGCCAGCAGCTTAATCGGTGGGGGCGGGGAGACCCAGTACTTC.

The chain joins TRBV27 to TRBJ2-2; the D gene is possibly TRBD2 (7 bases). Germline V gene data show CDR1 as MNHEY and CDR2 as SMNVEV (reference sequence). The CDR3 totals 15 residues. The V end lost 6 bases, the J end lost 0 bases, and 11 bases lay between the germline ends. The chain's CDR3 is CASRGGGANTGELFF. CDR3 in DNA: TGTGCCAGCAGAGGGGGGGGTGCGAACACCGGGGAGCTGTTTTTT.

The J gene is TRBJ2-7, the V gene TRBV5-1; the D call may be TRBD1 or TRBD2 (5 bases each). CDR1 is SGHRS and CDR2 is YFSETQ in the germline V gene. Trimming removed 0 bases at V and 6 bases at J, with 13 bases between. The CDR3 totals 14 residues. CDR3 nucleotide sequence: TGCGCCAGCAGCTTGGATGGGACGGCCCTCGAGCAGTACTTC. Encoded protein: CASSLDGTALEQYF.

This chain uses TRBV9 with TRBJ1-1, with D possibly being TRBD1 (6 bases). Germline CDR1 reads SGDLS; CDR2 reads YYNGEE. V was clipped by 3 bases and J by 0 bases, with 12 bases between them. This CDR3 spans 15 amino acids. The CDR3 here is CASSEGGTLNTEAFF. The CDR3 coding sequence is TGTGCCAGCAGCGAGGGGGGGACATTGAACACTGAAGCTTTCTTT.

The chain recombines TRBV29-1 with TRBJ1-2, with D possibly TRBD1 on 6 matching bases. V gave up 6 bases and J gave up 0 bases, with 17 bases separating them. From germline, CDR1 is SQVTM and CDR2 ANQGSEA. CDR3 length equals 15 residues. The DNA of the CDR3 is TGCAGCGTCCCTCGACTGGGGGCGGCTAACTATGGCTACACCTTC. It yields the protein CSVPRLGAANYGYTF.

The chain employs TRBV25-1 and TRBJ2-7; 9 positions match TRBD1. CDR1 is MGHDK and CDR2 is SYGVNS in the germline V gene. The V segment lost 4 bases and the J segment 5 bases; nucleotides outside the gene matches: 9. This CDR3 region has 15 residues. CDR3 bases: TGTGCCAGCAGTGGACACCGACAGGGGGATAACGAGCAGTACTTC. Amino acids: CASSGHRQGDNEQYF.

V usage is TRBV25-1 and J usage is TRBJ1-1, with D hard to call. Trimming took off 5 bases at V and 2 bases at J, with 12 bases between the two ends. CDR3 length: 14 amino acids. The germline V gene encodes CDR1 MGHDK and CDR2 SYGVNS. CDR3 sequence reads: CASSRSKVNTEAFF. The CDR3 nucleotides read TGTGCCAGCAGTAGGTCCAAGGTCAACACTGAAGCTTTCTTT. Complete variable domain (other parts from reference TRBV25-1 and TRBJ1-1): EADIYQTPRYLVIGTGKKITLECSQTMGHDKMYWYQQDPGMELHLIHYSYGVNSTEKGDLSSESTVSRIRTEHFPLTLESARPSHTSQYLCASSRSKVNTEAFFGQGTRLTVV.

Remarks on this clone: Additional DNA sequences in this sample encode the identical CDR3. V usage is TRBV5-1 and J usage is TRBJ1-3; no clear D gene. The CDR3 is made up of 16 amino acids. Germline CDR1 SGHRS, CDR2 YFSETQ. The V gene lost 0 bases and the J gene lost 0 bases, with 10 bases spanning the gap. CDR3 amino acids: CASSLAGTDSGNTIYF. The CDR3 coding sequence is TGCGCCAGCAGCTTGGCCGGAACAGACTCTGGAAACACCATATATTTT.

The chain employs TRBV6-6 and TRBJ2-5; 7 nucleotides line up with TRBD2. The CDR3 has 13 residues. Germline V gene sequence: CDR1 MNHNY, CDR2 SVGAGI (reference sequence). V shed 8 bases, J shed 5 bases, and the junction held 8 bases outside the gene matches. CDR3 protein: CASGNGGGETQYF. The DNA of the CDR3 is TGTGCCAGCGGGAACGGGGGAGGGGAGACCCAGTACTTC.

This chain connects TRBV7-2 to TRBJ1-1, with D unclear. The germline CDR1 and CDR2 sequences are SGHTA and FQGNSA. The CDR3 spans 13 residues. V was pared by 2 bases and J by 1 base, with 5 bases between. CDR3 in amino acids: CASSLFQNTEAFF. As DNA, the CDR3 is TGTGCCAGCAGCTTATTCCAGAACACTGAAGCTTTCTTT.

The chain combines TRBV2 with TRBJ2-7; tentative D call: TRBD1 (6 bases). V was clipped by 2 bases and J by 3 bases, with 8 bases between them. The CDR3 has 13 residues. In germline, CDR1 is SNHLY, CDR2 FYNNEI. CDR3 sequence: CASSERGHYEQYF. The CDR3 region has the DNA TGTGCCAGCAGTGAACGGGGACACTACGAGCAGTACTTC.

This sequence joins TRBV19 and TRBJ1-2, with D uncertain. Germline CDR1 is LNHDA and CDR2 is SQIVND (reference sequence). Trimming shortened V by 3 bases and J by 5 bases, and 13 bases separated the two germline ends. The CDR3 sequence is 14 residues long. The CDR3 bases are TGTGCCAGTAGTATTGGGGATACTGTATATGGCTACACCTTC. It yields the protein CASSIGDTVYGYTF.

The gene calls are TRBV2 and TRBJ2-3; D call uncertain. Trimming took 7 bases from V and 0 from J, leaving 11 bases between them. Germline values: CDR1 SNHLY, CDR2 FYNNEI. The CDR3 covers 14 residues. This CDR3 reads CASKVIFSTDTQYF. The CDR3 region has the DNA TGTGCCAGCAAGGTCATCTTTAGCACAGATACGCAGTATTTT.

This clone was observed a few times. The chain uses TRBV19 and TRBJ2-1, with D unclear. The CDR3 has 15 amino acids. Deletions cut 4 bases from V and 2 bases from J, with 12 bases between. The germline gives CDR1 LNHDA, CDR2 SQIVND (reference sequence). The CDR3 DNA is TGTGCCAGTAGTACCCGGGCAGGACCCTACAATGAGCAGTTCTTC. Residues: CASSTRAGPYNEQFF.

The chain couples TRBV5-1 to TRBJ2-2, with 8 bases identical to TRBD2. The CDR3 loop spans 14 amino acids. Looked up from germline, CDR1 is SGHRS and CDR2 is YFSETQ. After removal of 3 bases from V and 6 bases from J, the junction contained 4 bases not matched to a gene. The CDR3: CASSSGLVAGELFF. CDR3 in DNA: TGCGCCAGCAGCTCGGGACTAGTGGCCGGGGAGCTGTTTTTT.